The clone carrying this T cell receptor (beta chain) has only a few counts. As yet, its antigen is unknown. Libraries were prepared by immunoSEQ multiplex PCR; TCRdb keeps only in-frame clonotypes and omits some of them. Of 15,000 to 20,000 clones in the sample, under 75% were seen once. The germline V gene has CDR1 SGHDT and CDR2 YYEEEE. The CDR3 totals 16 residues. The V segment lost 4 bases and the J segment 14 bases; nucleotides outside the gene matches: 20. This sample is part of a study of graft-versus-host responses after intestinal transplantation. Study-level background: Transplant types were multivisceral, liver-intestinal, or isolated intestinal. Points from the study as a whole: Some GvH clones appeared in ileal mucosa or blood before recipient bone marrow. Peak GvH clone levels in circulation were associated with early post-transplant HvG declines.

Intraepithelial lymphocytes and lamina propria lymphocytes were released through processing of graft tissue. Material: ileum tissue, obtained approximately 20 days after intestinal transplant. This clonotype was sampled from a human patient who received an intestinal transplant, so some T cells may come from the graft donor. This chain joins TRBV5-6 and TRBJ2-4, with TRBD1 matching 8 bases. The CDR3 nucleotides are TGTGCCAGCAGCGCGATCTATGTGTCGACGGGACAGGAAGAGTACTTC. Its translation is CASSAIYVSTGQEEYF.